The 25 T cell receptor beta chains below were found in one sample sequenced in a study of radiation and T cells in renal cell carcinoma. Sequencing was performed with immunoSEQ multiplex PCR; in TCRdb, only in-frame clones are kept and a portion is missing. The repertoire has 130,000 or so clones, around four fifths of them found once; the top ten carry around 25%. Specified time point: baseline pretreatment blood. As for treatment: 15 Gy SBRT to primary tumor, nephrectomy 4 weeks later. This material consisted of blood, taken from a patient whose treatment included radiotherapy and nephrectomy. These receptors were collected from a woman aged 50 to 65 with renal cell carcinoma.

The chain joins TRBV19 to TRBJ1-2; TRBD1 agrees at 7 bases. With 8 bases clipped from V and 5 bases from J, the junction kept 14 bases outside the gene matches. CDR3 length: 15 residues. Germline-derived CDR1 and CDR2 are LNHDA and SQIVND (reference sequence). CDR3 loop: CASQPDREIGYGYTF. The CDR3 DNA sequence: TGTGCCAGTCAGCCCGACAGGGAAATTGGGTATGGCTACACCTTC.

The CDR3: CASGGQTDQPQHF. CDR3 nucleotide sequence: TGTGCCTCGGGAGGGCAGACTGATCAGCCCCAGCATTTT. The chain uses TRBV10-3 and TRBJ1-5; D uncertain. The CDR3 length is 13 residues. Germline V gene data show CDR1 as ENHRY and CDR2 as SYGVKD. V was clipped by 11 bases and J by 5 bases, with 16 bases between them.

As DNA, the CDR3 is TGTGCCAGCAGCAAGGGACTAGCGGGAGGGCCCCAGCCAGATACGCAGTATTTT. It translates to CASSKGLAGGPQPDTQYF. The rearrangement uses TRBV5-4 and TRBJ2-3; 16 bases line up with TRBD2. This CDR3 spans 18 amino acids. V lost 4 bases, J lost 4 bases, and 9 bases stayed unmatched. Per germline, CDR1 SGHNT and CDR2 YYREEE (reference sequence). Full variable domain (rest looked up from reference TRBV5-4 and TRBJ2-3): ETGVTQSPTHLIKTRGQQVTLRCSSQSGHNTVSWYQQALGQGPQFIFQYYREEENGRGNFPPRFSGLQFPNYSSELNVNALELDDSALYLCASSKGLAGGPQPDTQYFGPGTRLTVL.

Points on this clone: Germline is not matched at one junction end, which may reflect a read error. Other DNA sequences from this sample encode an identical CDR3 as well. The chain couples TRBV4-1 to TRBJ2-3; maybe TRBD2 (6 bases). The V gene's germline CDR1 is MGHRA and CDR2 YSYEKL. This CDR3 spans 15 amino acids. CDR3 DNA: TGTGCCAGCAGCCAAGTACGGGAGCCGACAGATACGCAGTATTTT. Translation gives CASSQVREPTDTQYF.

V gene TRBV4-3 combines with J gene TRBJ1-2; TRBD1 agrees at 7 bases. The trim removed 3 bases at V and 8 bases at J, leaving 9 bases unmatched. Germline values: CDR1 LGHNA, CDR2 YSLEER. The CDR3 contains 14 residues. The CDR3 here is CASSQERQGGGYTF. The CDR3 DNA reads as TGCGCCAGCAGCCAGGAGAGACAGGGAGGCGGCTACACCTTC.

This chain joins TRBV10-1 and TRBJ1-1, with D perhaps matching TRBD1 (5 bases). The CDR3 is made up of 12 amino acids. Per germline, CDR1 WNHNN and CDR2 SYGVQD (reference sequence). V was shortened by 6 bases and J by 1 base, with 6 bases between the two germline ends. The chain's CDR3 is CASSDRNTEAFF. DNA for the CDR3: TGCGCCAGCAGCGACAGGAACACTGAAGCTTTCTTT.

The chain links TRBV29-1 to TRBJ2-3; 7 nucleotides line up with TRBD1. This CDR3 is built from 14 residues. The junction had 9 bases not matched to a gene; V was cut back by 3 bases and J by 6 bases. Per the germline V gene, CDR1 is SQVTM and CDR2 is ANQGSEA. The CDR3 loop reads CSVEGTVTGDTQYF. CDR3 in DNA: TGCAGCGTTGAGGGGACAGTCACGGGGGATACGCAGTATTTT.

The chain recombines TRBV4-1 with TRBJ1-1; D not resolved. The germline CDR1 and CDR2 sequences are MGHRA and YSYEKL. With 7 bases removed from V and 1 base from J, the gap between germline ends came to 10 bases. The CDR3 runs 13 residues. CDR3 DNA: TGCGCCAGCACCCCTTCCGCGAACACTGAAGCTTTCTTT. Its protein product is CASTPSANTEAFF.

The chain recombines TRBV5-6 with TRBJ2-3; perhaps TRBD1 as D (6 bases). CDR1 SGHDT and CDR2 YYEEEE come from the germline V gene. The CDR3 runs 12 residues. The ends were cut back, 4 bases at V and 7 bases at J, with 10 bases in the middle. The CDR3 nucleotides are TGTGCCAGCAGCAGAAGGGGGAATACGCAGTATTTT. Amino acid sequence: CASSRRGNTQYF. Supplemented by reference TRBV5-6 and TRBJ2-3, the full variable domain reads DAGVTQSPTHLIKTRGQQVTLRCSPKSGHDTVSWYQQALGQGPQFIFQYYEEEERQRGNFPDRFSGHQFPNYSSELNVNALLLGDSALYLCASSRRGNTQYFGPGTRLTVL.

The chain links TRBV7-2 to TRBJ2-3; no reliable D call. CDR1 and CDR2 (germline): SGHTA, FQGNSA. This CDR3 spans 14 amino acids. Trimming shortened V by 5 bases and J by 5 bases, and 14 bases separated the two germline ends. The CDR3 loop is CASSPGSERDTQYF. The DNA of the CDR3 is TGTGCCAGCAGCCCCGGCAGTGAAAGAGATACGCAGTATTTT.

The chain recombines TRBV9 with TRBJ2-5, with a weak D call TRBD2 (6 bases). This CDR3 has 15 residues. V gave up 3 bases and J gave up 1 base, with 13 bases separating them. Germline V gene lookup returns CDR1 SGDLS and CDR2 YYNGEE. CDR3 sequence (DNA): TGTGCCAGCAGCGCGGGGACTCAGGGCCAAGAGACCCAGTACTTC. It translates to CASSAGTQGQETQYF.

The rearrangement joins TRBV29-1 to TRBJ1-2; no firm D call. V lost 3 bases and J 8 bases, leaving 13 bases between the germline ends. The CDR3 has 12 amino acids. Germline V gene lookup returns CDR1 SQVTM and CDR2 ANQGSEA. The CDR3 bases are TGCAGCGTTGATTCTCTGAGGGAGGGCTACACCTTC. It translates to CSVDSLREGYTF.

The chain is built from TRBV29-1 and TRBJ2-4; TRBD1 agrees at 8 bases. CDR1 is SQVTM, CDR2 ANQGSEA, per germline. The trim removed 7 bases at V and 0 bases at J, leaving 17 bases unmatched. The CDR3 is made up of 18 amino acids. In nucleotides, the CDR3 is TGCAGCGCACCTACCTTGGACAGGGCCGAACTAGCCAAAAACATTCAGTACTTC. Translating gives CSAPTLDRAELAKNIQYF.

The chain employs TRBV7-2 and TRBJ1-2; TRBD1 aligns across 12 bases. Germline CDR1 is SGHTA and CDR2 is FQGNSA. The J segment lost 8 bases and the V segment lost 5 bases, leaving 6 bases of the junction unmatched. This CDR3 region has 14 residues. CDR3 coding DNA: TGTGCCAGCAGCCCGGGACAGGGGGCAGGAGGCTACACCTTC. This codes for CASSPGQGAGGYTF.

V gene TRBV9 combines with J gene TRBJ2-3; 7 nucleotides agree with TRBD2. Germline loops: CDR1 SGDLS, CDR2 YYNGEE. This CDR3 comprises 16 residues. Trimming cost V 6 bases and J 4 bases; bases outside gene matches: 14. The CDR3 sequence is CASTKLQGGPADTQYF. CDR3 bases: TGTGCCAGCACTAAACTCCAGGGAGGGCCGGCAGATACGCAGTATTTT.

This clone was counted a single time. The chain couples TRBV7-2 to TRBJ1-1; TRBD1 is a possible D gene (6 bases). From germline, CDR1 is SGHTA and CDR2 FQGNSA. The V end lost 5 bases, the J end lost 0 bases, and 13 bases lay between the germline ends. The CDR3 loop spans 15 amino acids. The CDR3 DNA reads TGTGCCAGCAGCCCCGCAGGGGTTGTGAACACTGAAGCTTTCTTT. Its translation is CASSPAGVVNTEAFF.

The chain has TRBV27 and TRBJ2-2; D is perhaps TRBD2 (6 bases). There are 16 residues in the CDR3. Germline V CDR1 and CDR2: MNHEY, SMNVEV (reference sequence). V gave up 8 bases and J gave up 2 bases, with 18 bases separating them. CDR3 amino acids: CASRLGGRYNTGELFF. In nucleotides, the CDR3 is TGTGCCAGCCGCCTGGGGGGACGATATAACACCGGGGAGCTGTTTTTT.

The gene calls are TRBV6-1 and TRBJ2-2, with D unclear. The CDR3 is 14 amino acids. Trimming shortened V by 3 bases and J by 5 bases, and 10 bases separated the two germline ends. Per the germline V gene, CDR1 is MNHNS and CDR2 is SASEGT. Here the CDR3 reads CASSDVVYTGELFF. The CDR3 nucleotides are TGTGCCAGCAGTGACGTCGTGTATACCGGGGAGCTGTTTTTT.

The rearrangement links TRBV9 to TRBJ2-2, with unresolved D. This CDR3 region has 13 residues. The germline CDR1 and CDR2 sequences are SGDLS and YYNGEE. V was clipped by 0 bases and J by 6 bases, with 6 bases between them. The CDR3 here is CASSVDLAGELFF. The CDR3 nucleotides read TGTGCCAGCAGCGTAGACTTGGCCGGGGAGCTGTTTTTT.

This clone was seen more than once but under ten times. The chain recombines TRBV19 with TRBJ2-2; D call uncertain. The CDR3 extends over 13 amino acids. With 6 bases removed from V and 7 bases from J, the gap between germline ends came to 12 bases. Germline V CDR1 and CDR2: LNHDA, SQIVND (reference sequence). The CDR3 region is CASSTLISGELFF. The DNA for the CDR3 is TGTGCCAGTAGCACTCTTATAAGCGGGGAGCTGTTTTTT.

This clone came up once. The CDR3 region is CASSETGGTQETQYF. Written as DNA, the CDR3 is TGTGCCAGCAGTGAGACGGGAGGCACTCAAGAGACCCAGTACTTC. V usage is TRBV2 and J usage is TRBJ2-5; 7 bases map to TRBD2. There are 15 residues in the CDR3. CDR1 SNHLY and CDR2 FYNNEI come from the germline V gene. V dropped 3 bases and J dropped 2; count of bases not matched to a gene: 6. Drawing the rest from reference TRBV2 and TRBJ2-5, the complete variable domain is EPEVTQTPSHQVTQMGQEVILRCVPISNHLYFYWYRQILGQKVEFLVSFYNNEISEKSEIFDDQFSVERPDGSNFTLKIRSTKLEDSAMYFCASSETGGTQETQYFGPGTRLLVL.

The chain couples TRBV7-9 to TRBJ1-4, with a possible D match to TRBD1 (5 bases). Germline V CDR1 and CDR2: SEHNR, FQNEAQ (reference sequence). Deletions cut 0 bases from V and 13 bases from J, with 12 bases between. The length of the CDR3 is 13 residues. The CDR3 bases are TGTGCCAGCAGCTTAGCCGGGACGGACCCACTGTTTTTT. Protein product: CASSLAGTDPLFF.

V is TRBV9 and J is TRBJ2-2; D call uncertain. This CDR3 comprises 12 residues. CDR1 and CDR2 (germline): SGDLS, YYNGEE. Trimming cost V 4 bases and J 0 bases, with 1 base left between them. In DNA form, the CDR3 reads TGTGCCAGCAGCACGAACACCGGGGAGCTGTTTTTT. Translated: CASSTNTGELFF.

The J gene is TRBJ2-7, the V gene TRBV5-1; D not certain. Trimming took 0 bases from V and 2 from J, leaving 12 bases between them. The CDR3 extends over 15 amino acids. Germline-derived CDR1 and CDR2 are SGHRS and YFSETQ. CDR3 coding DNA: TGCGCCAGCAGCTTGGAGGTAGGCTTTACCTACGAGCAGTACTTC. Protein product: CASSLEVGFTYEQYF.

The genes are TRBV6-1 and TRBJ1-1, with 9 bases fitting TRBD1. The CDR3 extends over 14 amino acids. CDR1 and CDR2 from the germline V gene are MNHNS and SASEGT. After removal of 6 bases from V and 9 bases from J, the junction contained 11 bases not matched to a gene. CDR3 DNA sequence: TGTGCCAGCAGGGAATCAACAGGGGGCATACAAGCTTTCTTT. Protein sequence: CASRESTGGIQAFF.